These 9 T cell receptor beta chains were sequenced from one sample in a study of shared clonotypes between healthy human individuals. The repertoire was sequenced with immunoSEQ multiplex PCR; TCRdb's copy has only in-frame clones and lacks some. There are some 550,000 clones in the sample; 97% occur only once, and roughly 0.055% lies in the top ten. Sequenced material: naive CD4+ T cells sorted from blood. Subset meaning: CD45RA+ positively selected. These receptors came from a woman aged 25 to 39 in good health.

The rearrangement joins TRBV19 to TRBJ2-3, with D unresolved. V gave up 2 bases and J gave up 7 bases, with 13 bases separating them. The germline V gene has CDR1 LNHDA and CDR2 SQIVND (reference sequence). The CDR3 consists of 14 residues. The CDR3 nucleotides are TGTGCCAGTAGTATACCACGCCCCTCCAATACGCAGTATTTT. Residues: CASSIPRPSNTQYF.

CDR3 nucleotide sequence: TGTGCCAGCAGTCAACGACAGGGCTCCTACAATGAGCAGTTCTTC. This codes for CASSQRQGSYNEQFF. V and J are TRBV6-6 and TRBJ2-1; 7 bases map to TRBD1. Germline-derived CDR1 and CDR2 are MNHNY and SVGAGI (reference sequence). Trimming took 5 bases from V and 0 from J; bases not matched to a gene: 4. There are 15 residues in the CDR3.

The chain joins TRBV18 to TRBJ1-1; the match to TRBD1 covers 7 bases. This CDR3 comprises 13 residues. Germline values: CDR1 KGHSH, CDR2 LQKENI. V lost 4 bases to trimming and J lost 4 bases; unmatched junction nucleotides: 3. The DNA for the CDR3 is TGTGCCAGCTCACTCGGGACAGCCACTGAAGCTTTCTTT. This encodes CASSLGTATEAFF. The full variable domain, its missing parts supplied by reference TRBV18 and TRBJ1-1, is NAGVMQNPRHLVRRRGQEARLRCSPMKGHSHVYWYRQLPEEGLKFMVYLQKENIIDESGMPKERFSAEFPKEGPSILRIQQVVRGDSAAYFCASSLGTATEAFFGQGTRLTVV.

Of note for this clone: The junction departs from germline at one end; a sequencing error may be responsible. The chain links TRBV28 to TRBJ2-7, with 7 bases aligning to TRBD2. The germline V gene encodes CDR1 MDHEN and CDR2 SYDVKM. This CDR3 is built from 17 residues. The CDR3 reads CTSSLWGGTGNLGEQYF. CDR3 in DNA: TGTACCAGCAGTTTATGGGGGGGTACGGGTAACCTTGGCGAGCAGTACTTC.

The chain recombines TRBV5-1 with TRBJ2-7; TRBD1 aligns across 8 bases. There are 14 residues in the CDR3. Trimming at V came to 3 bases and at J to 6 bases, leaving 8 bases not matched to a gene. Germline assignment: CDR1 SGHRS and CDR2 YFSETQ. CDR3 DNA: TGCGCCAGCAGCTGGCCGGGACAGGACGTCGAGCAGTACTTC. Protein: CASSWPGQDVEQYF.

This clone appeared once. The chain links TRBV6-6 to TRBJ1-2, with D unresolved. Trimming cost V 2 bases and J 0 bases, with 10 bases left between them. The CDR3 sequence is 15 residues long. CDR1 is MNHNY and CDR2 is SVGAGI in the germline V gene (reference sequence). CDR3 nucleotide sequence: TGTGCCAGCAGTTACAGTGGCAGGACTAACTATGGCTACACCTTC. Translated: CASSYSGRTNYGYTF.

This chain links TRBV29-1 with TRBJ2-1, with D unresolved. The CDR3 is made up of 13 amino acids. V gave up 4 bases and J gave up 2 bases, with 9 bases separating them. Germline lookup yields CDR1 SQVTM and CDR2 ANQGSEA. The CDR3 protein is CSVVKGPYNEQFF. The CDR3 DNA reads as TGCAGCGTTGTAAAGGGCCCCTACAATGAGCAGTTCTTC.

The CDR3 loop is CASSQGPLQKDYEQYF. CDR3 bases: TGTGCCAGCAGCCAAGGCCCGCTACAGAAAGACTACGAGCAGTACTTC. V usage is TRBV4-2 and J usage is TRBJ2-7; D is undetermined. Trimming pared 1 base from V and 3 bases from J, leaving 16 bases between. CDR3 length: 16 residues. Germline V lookup: CDR1 LGHNA, CDR2 YNFKEQ.

This chain connects TRBV5-4 to TRBJ2-7, with D perhaps being TRBD1 or TRBD2 (6 bases each). The CDR3 has 14 amino acids. Trimming pared 3 bases from V and 0 bases from J, leaving 10 bases between. CDR1 and CDR2 (germline): SGHNT, YYREEE (reference sequence). In DNA form, the CDR3 reads TGTGCCAGCAGCTCTGGGGGGCACTCCTACGAGCAGTACTTC. Protein sequence: CASSSGGHSYEQYF.